The 30 T cell receptor beta chains below all came from one sample that was sequenced in a study of shared clonotypes between healthy human individuals (dated by TCRdb to the early 2020s). The method behind the library was the immunoSEQ multiplex PCR assay. Not all clones reach the TCRdb copy of this immuneACCESS table, which keeps in-frame sequences only. Checked studies attribute under half of the gap to unresolved V genes and leave the rest unexplained. The sample has 2 million to 2.5 million clones on record, 85% to 95% of them singletons. The top ten constitute roughly 0.34% of the sample. The sequencing sample was made of naive CD4+ T cells from PBMCs. According to the study, the label for this sample's cell subset or site signals: CD45RA+ positively selected. The receptors were gathered from a man younger than 30 in good health. Some clones in this sample may be carry-over from other donors' samples.

The CDR3 protein is CASSFGLGTGETQYF. In nucleotides, the CDR3 is TGTGCCAGCAGCTTCGGACTGGGAACGGGGGAGACCCAGTACTTC. The chain combines TRBV5-4 with TRBJ2-5; tentatively, D is TRBD2 (5 bases). V lost 2 bases and J lost 5, with 16 bases in between. The CDR3 has 15 residues. Germline assignment: CDR1 SGHNT and CDR2 YYREEE (reference sequence).

The gene calls are TRBV27 and TRBJ2-5; 12 nucleotides align to TRBD2. The V gene end was trimmed by 3 bases and the J gene end by 7 bases; junction bases not matched to a gene: 12. Germline assignment: CDR1 MNHEY and CDR2 SMNVEV (reference sequence). The CDR3 contains 17 residues. CDR3 bases: TGTGCCAGCAGTTTCCTAGCGGGAGGGGCCGTAAAGGGGACCCAGTACTTC. It translates to CASSFLAGGAVKGTQYF.

The chain links TRBV18 to TRBJ2-7, with 11 bases lining up with TRBD1. Germline CDR1 is KGHSH and CDR2 is LQKENI. The CDR3 consists of 14 residues. Losses at the gene ends were 4 bases for V and 6 bases for J; bases not matched to a gene: 5. The CDR3: CASSLTGQGGEQYF. Here the CDR3 DNA reads TGTGCCAGCTCACTTACGGGACAGGGGGGCGAGCAGTACTTC.

This clone was counted between two and nine times. The rearrangement joins TRBV19 to TRBJ1-5; D is undetermined. CDR3 length: 13 residues. V shed 5 bases and J shed 3 bases, with 8 bases lying between them. The germline V gene has CDR1 LNHDA and CDR2 SQIVND (reference sequence). The CDR3: CASSLRHNQPQHF. The CDR3, as DNA: TGTGCCAGTAGTCTCCGCCACAATCAGCCCCAGCATTTT.

This chain links TRBV29-1 with TRBJ2-3, with D perhaps matching TRBD1 or TRBD2 (5 bases each). CDR1 is SQVTM, CDR2 ANQGSEA, per germline. The germline V and J ends were trimmed by 7 bases and 3 bases, with 11 bases remaining between them. This CDR3 comprises 12 residues. This CDR3 is CSAGTGTDTQYF. In DNA form, the CDR3 reads TGCAGCGCCGGGACGGGAACAGATACGCAGTATTTT.

The chain couples TRBV5-4 to TRBJ2-7, with a weak D call TRBD1 (5 bases). The length of the CDR3 is 17 residues. V lost 4 bases and J lost 4, with 24 bases in between. Germline values: CDR1 SGHNT, CDR2 YYREEE (reference sequence). The CDR3 loop is CASSTGGRLGARYEQYF. As DNA, the CDR3 is TGTGCCAGCAGCACCGGTGGCAGGTTAGGGGCTCGATACGAGCAGTACTTC.

This chain joins TRBV5-6 and TRBJ1-3; perhaps TRBD1 as D (5 bases). The CDR3 contains 14 residues. Between the trimmed V and J ends, which lost 1 base and 8 bases, there was a span of 13 bases. Germline-derived CDR1 and CDR2 are SGHDT and YYEEEE. The CDR3 is CASSLSRVQYTIYF. The CDR3 DNA sequence: TGTGCCAGCAGCTTGTCCAGGGTCCAGTACACCATATATTTT. The variable domain in full, completed from reference TRBV5-6 and TRBJ1-3, reads DAGVTQSPTHLIKTRGQQVTLRCSPKSGHDTVSWYQQALGQGPQFIFQYYEEEERQRGNFPDRFSGHQFPNYSSELNVNALLLGDSALYLCASSLSRVQYTIYFGEGSWLTVV.

The chain couples TRBV6-6 to TRBJ2-5, with D unclear. Trimming cost V 7 bases and J 5 bases, with 14 bases left between them. This CDR3 region has 13 residues. Germline V CDR1 and CDR2: MNHNY, SVGAGI (reference sequence). CDR3 sequence reads: CASTPRVFETQYF. The CDR3 region has the DNA TGTGCCAGCACCCCACGGGTATTCGAGACCCAGTACTTC.

J is TRBJ1-2 and V is TRBV29-1, with D possibly TRBD1 on 5 matching bases. V was pared by 6 bases and J by 8 bases, with 13 bases between. Germline CDR1 and CDR2: SQVTM and ANQGSEA. The CDR3 contains 11 residues. In DNA form, the CDR3 reads TGCAGCGTGGGGTCAGGGCCCGGCTACACCTTC. This translates into CSVGSGPGYTF.

The chain is built from TRBV18 and TRBJ1-4, with TRBD1 matching over 9 bases. Per germline, CDR1 KGHSH and CDR2 LQKENI. Germline trimming cut 2 bases from V and 7 bases from J; bases unmatched to any gene: 8. The CDR3 totals 16 residues. CDR3 loop: CASSPNSTGGFEKLFF. CDR3 nucleotide sequence: TGTGCCAGCTCACCAAACTCGACAGGGGGATTTGAAAAACTGTTTTTT.

Of note for this clone: This same CDR3 is encoded by further DNA sequences in the sample. This chain uses TRBV5-1 with TRBJ1-1, with D unclear. Germline V gene lookup returns CDR1 SGHRS and CDR2 YFSETQ. V gave up 0 bases and J gave up 0 bases, with 9 bases separating them. The CDR3 is made up of 15 amino acids. The chain's CDR3 is CASSLVPGMNTEAFF. As DNA, the CDR3 is TGCGCCAGCAGCTTGGTGCCAGGCATGAACACTGAAGCTTTCTTT.

CDR3 region: CASRRGPELGGYTF. The CDR3 bases are TGTGCCAGCAGGCGAGGTCCAGAACTCGGTGGCTACACCTTC. V is TRBV28 and J is TRBJ1-2, with D uncertain. Germline CDR1 reads MDHEN; CDR2 reads SYDVKM. The V end lost 6 bases, the J end lost 7 bases, and 18 bases lay between the germline ends. CDR3 length: 14 residues.

CDR3 DNA sequence: TGTGCCAGCAGCCGTTCCTTGGGGGGACAAGAGACCCAGTACTTC. Its translation is CASSRSLGGQETQYF. The V and J genes are TRBV14 and TRBJ2-5, with a tentative D call TRBD2 (6 bases). The CDR3 is made up of 15 amino acids. Germline V gene sequence: CDR1 SGHDN, CDR2 FVKESK. The ends were cut back, 4 bases at V and 2 bases at J, with 14 bases in the middle. Based on the CDR3 plus reference TRBV14 and TRBJ2-5, the full variable domain is EAGVTQFPSHSVIEKGQTVTLRCDPISGHDNLYWYRRVMGKEIKFLLHFVKESKQDESGMPNNRFLAERTGGTYSTLKVQPAELEDSGVYFCASSRSLGGQETQYFGPGTRLLVL.

The rearrangement links TRBV5-4 to TRBJ1-1, with D perhaps matching TRBD1 (5 bases). Germline V CDR1 and CDR2: SGHNT, YYREEE (reference sequence). V lost 4 bases to trimming and J lost 9 bases, with 19 bases between them. The CDR3 has 14 amino acids. The CDR3 bases are TGTGCCAGCAGCACACTGACGGGAGGGGAGCAAGCTTTCTTT. Its translation is CASSTLTGGEQAFF.

This clone has just one count. The chain employs TRBV7-3 and TRBJ2-1; TRBD1 matches at 8 bases. The length of the CDR3 is 13 residues. V lost 2 bases and J lost 9; bases outside the gene matches: 3. Germline assignment: CDR1 SGHTA and CDR2 FQGTGA. The CDR3 loop reads CASSLGTGGEQFF. DNA for the CDR3: TGTGCCAGCAGCTTAGGAACAGGGGGTGAGCAGTTCTTC.

The chain recombines TRBV7-2 with TRBJ2-3; D is undetermined. CDR1 and CDR2 (germline): SGHTA, FQGNSA. This CDR3 contains 11 residues. Trimming pared 5 bases from V and 9 bases from J, leaving 9 bases between. The CDR3 loop reads CASSGSPTQYF. Here the CDR3 DNA reads TGTGCCAGCAGCGGTAGCCCCACGCAGTATTTT. The complete variable domain, with remaining parts taken from reference TRBV7-2 and TRBJ2-3, reads GAGVSQSPSNKVTEKGKDVELRCDPISGHTALYWYRQSLGQGLEFLIYFQGNSAPDKSGLPSDRFSAERTGGSVSTLTIQRTQQEDSAVYLCASSGSPTQYFGPGTRLTVL.

V is TRBV19 and J is TRBJ1-5; D is possibly TRBD1 (5 bases). The length of the CDR3 is 16 residues. V lost 3 bases, J lost 2 bases, and 14 bases lay in between. Germline V lookup: CDR1 LNHDA, CDR2 SQIVND (reference sequence). As DNA, the CDR3 is TGTGCCAGTAGTATCAGGACACCTTCGGGCAATCAGCCCCAGCATTTT. Amino acid sequence: CASSIRTPSGNQPQHF. Together with reference TRBV19 and TRBJ1-5, the CDR3 gives the full variable domain: DGGITQSPKYLFRKEGQNVTLSCEQNLNHDAMYWYRQDPGQGLRLIYYSQIVNDFQKGDIAEGYSVSREKKESFPLTVTSAQKNPTAFYLCASSIRTPSGNQPQHFGDGTRLSIL.

The genes are TRBV29-1 and TRBJ1-2; TRBD1 aligns across 7 bases. Germline V gene data show CDR1 as SQVTM and CDR2 as ANQGSEA. The V segment lost 7 bases and the J segment 5 bases; nucleotides outside the gene matches: 7. CDR3 size: 12 residues. DNA of the CDR3: TGCAGCGGGGGACAGACCGATTATGGCTACACCTTC. It yields the protein CSGGQTDYGYTF.

V and J are TRBV19 and TRBJ2-2; 10 bases line up with TRBD1. The CDR3 length is 18 residues. Germline CDR1 is LNHDA and CDR2 is SQIVND (reference sequence). The trim removed 4 bases at V and 5 bases at J, leaving 13 bases unmatched. Here the CDR3 reads CASSNAWDRGIGTGELFF. The CDR3 DNA sequence: TGTGCCAGTAGTAACGCTTGGGACAGGGGAATAGGGACCGGGGAGCTGTTTTTT.

The chain employs TRBV7-2 and TRBJ1-1; a weak D match, TRBD1 (5 bases). Trimming took 5 bases from V and 1 from J, leaving 17 bases between them. This CDR3 has 16 amino acids. Germline lookup yields CDR1 SGHTA and CDR2 FQGNSA. Here the CDR3 reads CASSLFVGGTNTEAFF. CDR3 in DNA: TGTGCCAGCAGCCTATTTGTTGGGGGGACGAACACTGAAGCTTTCTTT. Looking up the rest from reference TRBV7-2 and TRBJ1-1 gives the full variable domain: GAGVSQSPSNKVTEKGKDVELRCDPISGHTALYWYRQSLGQGLEFLIYFQGNSAPDKSGLPSDRFSAERTGGSVSTLTIQRTQQEDSAVYLCASSLFVGGTNTEAFFGQGTRLTVV.

The chain carries TRBV11-3 and TRBJ2-1; D unresolved. The CDR3 covers 16 residues. The germline CDR1 and CDR2 sequences are SGHNT and YENEEA. Trimming took 1 base from V and 4 from J, leaving 14 bases between them. CDR3 sequence: CASSLVLTQHYNEQFF. CDR3 in DNA: TGTGCCAGCAGCTTAGTTCTGACTCAACATTACAATGAGCAGTTCTTC.

As concerns this clone: The sample has other DNA sequences that encode this CDR3 too. The V and J genes are TRBV5-1 and TRBJ2-7; 11 nucleotides agree with TRBD1. CDR3 size: 14 residues. The J segment lost 6 bases and the V segment lost 4 bases, leaving 6 bases of the junction unmatched. CDR1 SGHRS and CDR2 YFSETQ come from the germline V gene. The CDR3 sequence is CASSGGTGGGEQYF. DNA of the CDR3: TGCGCCAGCAGCGGAGGGACAGGGGGAGGCGAGCAGTACTTC.

V usage is TRBV2 and J usage is TRBJ2-3; D remains ambiguous. Per germline, CDR1 SNHLY and CDR2 FYNNEI. Trimming removed 4 bases at V and 0 bases at J, with 11 bases between. This CDR3 has 15 amino acids. Written as DNA, the CDR3 is TGTGCCAGCAGTGCGTGGCAGACTAGCACAGATACGCAGTATTTT. Its protein is CASSAWQTSTDTQYF.

V usage is TRBV28 and J usage is TRBJ1-1, with D possibly matching TRBD1 (6 bases). V dropped 5 bases and J dropped 6 bases, with 19 bases sitting between them. The CDR3 is 15 residues long. The germline gives CDR1 MDHEN, CDR2 SYDVKM. The CDR3 protein is CASSLPYTGTSEAFF. The CDR3 nucleotides are TGTGCCAGCAGTCTTCCATATACCGGGACATCTGAAGCTTTCTTT.

The chain combines TRBV14 with TRBJ2-1; 8 bases match TRBD1. Per germline, CDR1 SGHDN and CDR2 FVKESK. The CDR3 extends over 18 amino acids. The ends lost 0 bases at V and 3 bases at J; junction bases unmatched: 10. The CDR3 loop reads CASSQDLPDRDLYNEQFF. CDR3 DNA: TGTGCCAGCAGCCAAGACTTGCCGGACAGGGACCTCTACAATGAGCAGTTCTTC.

This clone was seen once. The genes are TRBV10-1 and TRBJ2-1; no clear D gene. The CDR3 runs 13 residues. Trimming took 3 bases from V and 4 from J, leaving 7 bases between them. The germline V gene has CDR1 WNHNN and CDR2 SYGVQD (reference sequence). The CDR3: CASSDSVYNEQFF. The DNA of the CDR3 is TGCGCCAGCAGTGATTCGGTATACAATGAGCAGTTCTTC.

This chain uses TRBV7-3 with TRBJ1-2; D is ambiguous. Trimming cost V 2 bases and J 5 bases, with 15 bases left between them. From germline, CDR1 is SGHTA and CDR2 FQGTGA. This CDR3 contains 15 residues. CDR3 loop: CASSLDSLGPYGYTF. In DNA form, the CDR3 reads TGTGCCAGCAGCTTAGATTCTCTAGGCCCATATGGCTACACCTTC.

Points on this clone: The junction shows a germline mismatch at one end, possibly a read error. V is TRBV6-4 and J is TRBJ2-3, with 8 bases lining up with TRBD1. The germline gives CDR1 MRHNA, CDR2 SNTAGT. This CDR3 comprises 15 residues. CDR3 nucleotides: TGTGCCAGCAGTGGACAGGGCCGAGGGACAGGTACGCAGTATTTT. Its translation: CASSGQGRGTGTQYF.

The V and J genes are TRBV9 and TRBJ2-3; a weak D match, TRBD2 (6 bases). Deletions cut 2 bases from V and 6 bases from J, with 16 bases between. The CDR3 spans 15 residues. The germline gives CDR1 SGDLS, CDR2 YYNGEE. The CDR3 DNA is TGTGCCAGCAGCGTCGCTAGCGTCCGGCCGGATACGCAGTATTTT. This gives the protein CASSVASVRPDTQYF.

The CDR3: CASSEPIRGETQYF. DNA for the CDR3: TGTGCCAGCAGTGAGCCCATAAGAGGGGAGACCCAGTACTTC. V is TRBV2 and J is TRBJ2-5; possibly TRBD2 for D (5 bases). V was shortened by 3 bases and J by 5 bases, with 13 bases between the two germline ends. This CDR3 comprises 14 residues. Germline loops: CDR1 SNHLY, CDR2 FYNNEI.